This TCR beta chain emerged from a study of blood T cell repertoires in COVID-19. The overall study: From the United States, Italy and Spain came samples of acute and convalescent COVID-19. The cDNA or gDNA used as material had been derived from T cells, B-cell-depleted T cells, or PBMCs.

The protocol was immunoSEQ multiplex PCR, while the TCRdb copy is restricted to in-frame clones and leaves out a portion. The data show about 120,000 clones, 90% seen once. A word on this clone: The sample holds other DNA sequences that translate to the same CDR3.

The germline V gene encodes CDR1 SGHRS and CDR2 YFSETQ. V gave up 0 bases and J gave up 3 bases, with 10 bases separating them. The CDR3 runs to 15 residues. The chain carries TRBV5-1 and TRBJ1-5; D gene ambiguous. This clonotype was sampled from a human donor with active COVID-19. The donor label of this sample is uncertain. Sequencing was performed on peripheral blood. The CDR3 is CASSLDSYSNQPQHF. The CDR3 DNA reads TGCGCCAGCAGCTTGGACAGCTACTCCAATCAGCCCCAGCATTTT.